This T cell receptor (beta chain) was retrieved from a study of OX40 agonist ivuxolimab in advanced cancers. Study details: The dose of intravenous ivuxolimab that patients received every 2 weeks ranged from 0.01 to 10 mg/kg. Dose-escalation patients were diagnosed with hepatocellular carcinoma, melanoma, renal cell cancer or head and neck cancer.

Patients had blood sampled at baseline and again on cycle 4 day 1 and cycle 7 day 1. V lost 0 bases and J lost 4; bases outside the gene matches: 4. The CDR3 totals 15 residues. Germline CDR1 and CDR2: MNHNY and SVGAGI (reference sequence). Some clones are missing from TCRdb's copy, which holds only in-frame ones; the method was immunoSEQ multiplex PCR. This sample has 55,000 to 70,000 clones, with roughly nine tenths found just once. This sequence originates from an adult with an advanced solid tumor such as melanoma, head and neck, liver or kidney cancer. This specimen was CD4+ or CD8+ T cells sorted from blood, taken in a trial of the OX40 agonist ivuxolimab. The chain recombines TRBV6-6 with TRBJ2-7; 9 nucleotides line up with TRBD2. This chain's CDR3 is CASSYSSGGPYEQYF. CDR3 DNA sequence: TGTGCCAGCAGTTACTCAAGCGGGGGGCCTTACGAGCAGTACTTC.